The present T cell receptor (beta chain) was sequenced within a study of beta chain bispecific antibodies for T cell cancers (TCRdb year 2021). A note on the overall study: Healthy donor T cells were cocultured with T cell leukemia lines and bispecific antibodies, and TRBV sequencing of the surviving cells was then used to measure how much each TRBV family was depleted. Jurkat cells expressed surface TRBV12 (TRBV12-3), and HPB-ALL cells expressed surface TRBV5-5.

The intended sense of this specimen's treatment or condition label: alpha-V12: anti-TRBV12 scFv linked to anti-CD3 scFv. For two to three days, T cells were expanded from blood mononuclear cells using either the anti-CD3 antibody OKT3 or CD3/CD28 Dynabeads. The anti-TRBV12 bispecific sample was taken from a coculture of Jurkat leukemia cells with normal T cells and was compared with an anti-CD19 bispecific control coculture. Expanded T cells were maintained in RPMI 1640 supplemented with 10% fetal bovine serum, recombinant human IL-2 (around 94 IU/ml) and IL-7 (about 4.6 ng/ml). Each coculture contained around 5 x 10^4 normal T cells, around 5 x 10^4 target cells and bispecific antibody in roughly 97 ul and was incubated for roughly 16 hours at 37 degrees C. Each bispecific antibody consisted of two single-chain variable fragments expressed in a single-chain diabody format with a His tag. Effector T cells came from healthy human donors; peripheral blood mononuclear cells were isolated from leukapheresis samples by Ficoll density gradient centrifugation.

Libraries incorporated unique molecular identifier barcodes, which were used to quantify clonotypes. Qiagen AllPrep DNA/RNA Micro kits were used to isolate total RNA, and an Agilent TapeStation was used to check RNA quality. TCR beta libraries were built by 5' RACE: cDNA synthesis followed by two PCR steps using TCR beta constant-region gene-specific primers. TCR beta libraries were sequenced on an Illumina MiSeq platform. Under the source paper's analysis protocol: MIGEC, MiXCR and VDJtools were used to process the reads. The frequency of each clonotype was calculated as the fraction of all unique molecular identifiers in the sample that belonged to that clonotype. Nonfunctional TRBV genes classified in IMGT as pseudogenes or open reading frames, for example TRBV1, TRBV12-1 and TRBV21, were left out. Starting from the raw public reads, TCRdb applied fastp trimming at Q25, assembled clones with MiXCR and retained in-frame beta chains. Each entry merges the rows of one CDR3 protein and shows their most common DNA and genes. TCRdb, not the original authors, processed these V and J calls. In all, the sample holds about 20,000 distinct CDR3 sequences, and 2% to 2.5% of those were seen once. Roughly 5% of the sample belongs to the ten largest clones.

The CDR3, cysteine through phenylalanine, is 13 amino acids long. The CDR3 DNA has 39 bases and is translated from base 1. The germline V gene provides CDR1 MGHDK and CDR2 SYGVNS. Between the V and J ends, shortened by 6 bases and 6 bases respectively, the junction contains 13 bases. Study-level results and caveats: Cross-reactivity of the anti-TRBV5-5 antibody with TRBV5-6 was attributed to high sequence similarity between the two genes. Compared with anti-CD19, anti-TRBV12 exposure reduced the TRBV12-3 share of total TRBV signal by 98.9%; TRBV12-4 fell under 45%, not significantly. Each sequenced sample mixed leukemia cell line cells with normal T cells, and most targeted TRBV signal came from the leukemia cells rather than normal T cells. Apart from the targeted and closely related genes, all other TRBV family members appeared to be unaffected by the TRBV-directed bispecific antibodies.

This clonotype was detected many times. What this receptor recognizes is not known. Nothing much larger sits one base from this clone, and base qualities are not available. The receptor's source is a human donor in good health. Some clones in this sample may be carry-over from other donors' samples. This material consisted of healthy donor T cells cultured with leukemia cells, taken from a culture containing a bispecific antibody targeting TCR Vbeta12. This chain is built from TRBV25-1 and TRBJ2-3, with no confidently assigned D gene. The CDR3 has the sequence CASRGPPRDTQYF. In nucleotide form, the sequence is TGTGCCAGCAGAGGACCTCCGAGGGATACGCAGTATTTT.